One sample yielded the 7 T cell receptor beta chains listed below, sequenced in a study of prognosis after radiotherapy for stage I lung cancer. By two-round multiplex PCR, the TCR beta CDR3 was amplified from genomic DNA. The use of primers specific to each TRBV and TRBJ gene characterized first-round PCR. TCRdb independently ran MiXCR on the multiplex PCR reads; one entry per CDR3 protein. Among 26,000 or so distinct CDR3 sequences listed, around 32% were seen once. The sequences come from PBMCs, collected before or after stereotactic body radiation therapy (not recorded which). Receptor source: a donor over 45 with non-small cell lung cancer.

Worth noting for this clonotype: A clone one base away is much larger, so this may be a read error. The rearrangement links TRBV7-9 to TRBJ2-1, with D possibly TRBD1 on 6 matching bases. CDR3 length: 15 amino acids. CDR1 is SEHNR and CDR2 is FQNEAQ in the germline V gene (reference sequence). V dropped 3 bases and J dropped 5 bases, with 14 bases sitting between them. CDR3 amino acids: CASSFWDMGNNEQFF. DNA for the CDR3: TGTGCCAGCAGCTTTTGGGACATGGGTAACAATGAGCAGTTCTTC.

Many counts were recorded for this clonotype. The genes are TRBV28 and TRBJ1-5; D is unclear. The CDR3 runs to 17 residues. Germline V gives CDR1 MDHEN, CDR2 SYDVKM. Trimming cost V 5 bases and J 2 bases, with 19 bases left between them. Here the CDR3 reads CASSPNLIGNGNQPQHF. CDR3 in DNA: TGTGCCAGCAGTCCTAATCTGATAGGGAACGGCAATCAGCCCCAGCATTTT. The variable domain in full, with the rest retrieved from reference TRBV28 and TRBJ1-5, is DVKVTQSSRYLVKRTGEKVFLECVQDMDHENMFWYRQDPGLGLRLIYFSYDVKMKEKGDIPEGYSVSREKKERFSLILESASTNQTSMYLCASSPNLIGNGNQPQHFGDGTRLSIL.

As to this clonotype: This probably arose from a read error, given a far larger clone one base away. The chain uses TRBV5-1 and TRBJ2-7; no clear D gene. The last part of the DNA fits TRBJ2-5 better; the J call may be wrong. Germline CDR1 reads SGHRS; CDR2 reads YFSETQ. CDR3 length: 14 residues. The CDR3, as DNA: TGCGCCAGCAGCTTGGATTCAGCACAAGAGACCCAGTACTTC. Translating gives CASSLDSAQETQYF.

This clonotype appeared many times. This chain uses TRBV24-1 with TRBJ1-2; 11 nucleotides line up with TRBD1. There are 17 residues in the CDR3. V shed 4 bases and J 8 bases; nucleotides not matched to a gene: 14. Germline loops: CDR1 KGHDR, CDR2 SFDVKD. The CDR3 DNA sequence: TGTGCCACCAGTGACTGGGACAGGGGGTCCCGGTTGGGAGGCTACACCTTC. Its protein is CATSDWDRGSRLGGYTF.

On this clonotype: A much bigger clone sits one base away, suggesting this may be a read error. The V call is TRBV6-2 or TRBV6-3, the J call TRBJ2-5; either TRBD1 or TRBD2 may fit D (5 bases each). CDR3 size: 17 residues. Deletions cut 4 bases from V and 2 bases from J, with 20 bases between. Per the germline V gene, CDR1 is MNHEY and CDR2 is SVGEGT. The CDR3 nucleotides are TGTGCCAGCAGTTGCGAGGCCGGGACCGTGCAACAAGAGACCCAGTACTTC. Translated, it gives CASSCEAGTVQQETQYF.

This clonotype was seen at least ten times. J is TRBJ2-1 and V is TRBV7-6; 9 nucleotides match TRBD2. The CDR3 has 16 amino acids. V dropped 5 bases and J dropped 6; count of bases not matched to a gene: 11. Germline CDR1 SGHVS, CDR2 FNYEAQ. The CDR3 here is CASSAILAGPTNEQFF. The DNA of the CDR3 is TGTGCCAGCAGCGCCATCCTAGCGGGACCAACCAATGAGCAGTTCTTC.

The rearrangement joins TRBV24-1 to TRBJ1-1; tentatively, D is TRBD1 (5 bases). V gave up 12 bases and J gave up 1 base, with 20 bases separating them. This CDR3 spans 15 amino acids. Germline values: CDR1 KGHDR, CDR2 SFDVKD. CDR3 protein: CAAGDTGTGNTEAFF. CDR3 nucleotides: TGTGCCGCCGGTGATACCGGGACGGGGAACACTGAAGCTTTCTTT.